This T cell receptor beta chain was obtained from a study of cytomegalovirus exposure and HLA in healthy donors. The CDR3 contains 15 residues. From germline, CDR1 is SGHRS and CDR2 YFSETQ. With V trimmed by 5 bases and J by 2 bases, 7 bases remained unmatched. It was with 60 Vbeta and 13 Jbeta primers that the PCR ran. Sequencing was performed with immunoSEQ multiplex PCR; in TCRdb, only in-frame clones are kept and a portion is missing. The repertoire holds around 99,000 clones, with 63% as singletons. The TCR sequence derives from a woman aged 25-40 years in good health and CMV-seronegative. The sequencing input was PBMCs. The rearrangement uses TRBV5-1 and TRBJ1-2, with 9 nucleotides matching TRBD1. The CDR3 loop reads CASREPGTGNYGYTF. The CDR3 DNA sequence: TGCGCCAGCAGGGAACCCGGGACAGGGAACTATGGCTACACCTTC.